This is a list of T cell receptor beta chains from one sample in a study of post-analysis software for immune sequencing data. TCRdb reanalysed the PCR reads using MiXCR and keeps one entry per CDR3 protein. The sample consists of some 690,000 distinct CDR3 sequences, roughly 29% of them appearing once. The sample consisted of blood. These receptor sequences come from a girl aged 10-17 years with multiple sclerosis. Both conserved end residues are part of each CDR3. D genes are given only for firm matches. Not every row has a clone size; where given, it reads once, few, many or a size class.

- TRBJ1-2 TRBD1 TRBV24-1 TGTGCCACCAGTGGAAGACAGGGGGCAATCGGTAACTATGGCTACACCTTC CATSGRQGAIGNYGYTF
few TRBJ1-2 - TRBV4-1 TGCGCCAGCAGCGGACATTCGGAGGGGTGGAACTATGGCTACACCTTC CASSGHSEGWNYGYTF
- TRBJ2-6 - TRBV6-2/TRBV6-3 TGTGCCAGCAGTACCCCAGGGTCTGGGGCCAACGTCCTGACTTTC CASSTPGSGANVLTF
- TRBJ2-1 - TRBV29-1 TGCAGCGTCGGAGGCCCCGTCACGACGAACCAGGGTGAGCAGTTCTTC CSVGGPVTTNQGEQFF
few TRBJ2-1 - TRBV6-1 TGTGCCAGCAGTGTTTGGGGTGTAGGAGGGGGTGGTGGCTCCTACAATGAGCAGTTCTTC CASSVWGVGGGGGSYNEQFF
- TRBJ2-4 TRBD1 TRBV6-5 TGTGCCAGCAGTCAGGACAGGGGCCCAGCCATTCAGTACTTC CASSQDRGPAIQYF
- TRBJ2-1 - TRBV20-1 TGCAGTGCTACCGGCGGGGGCCTCCCCAATGAGCAGTTCTTC CSATGGGLPNEQFF
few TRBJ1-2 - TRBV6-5 TGTGCCAGCAGTTTCCGGAACCCAGGCACAGGCAGTGGCTACACCTTC CASSFRNPGTGSGYTF
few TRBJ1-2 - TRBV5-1 TGCGCCAGCAGCTACGGGCCTGACTATGGCTACACCTTC CASSYGPDYGYTF
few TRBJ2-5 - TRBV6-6 TGTGCCAGCAGTTTGGCGGAGGGGGCACAAGAGACCCAGTACTTC CASSLAEGAQETQYF
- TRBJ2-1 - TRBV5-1 TGCGCCAGCAGCTTCTTACGGGGGAACTACAATGAGCAGTTCTTC CASSFLRGNYNEQFF
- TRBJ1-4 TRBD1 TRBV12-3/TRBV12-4 TGTGCCAGCAGCCCTCGGACAGGGGCGGGGGGTAATGAAAAACTGTTTTTT CASSPRTGAGGNEKLFF
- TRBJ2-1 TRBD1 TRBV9 TGTGCCAGCAGCGTGCGACAGGGGAGCCGTAATGAGCAGTTCTTC CASSVRQGSRNEQFF
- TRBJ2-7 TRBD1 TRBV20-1 TGCAGTGCTACACCCGGGACAGGGACAAACGAGCAGTACTTC CSATPGTGTNEQYF
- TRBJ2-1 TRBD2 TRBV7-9 TGTGCCAGCAGCCCCAGGTCGGCGGGAGTTAGAAATGAGCAGTTCTTC CASSPRSAGVRNEQFF
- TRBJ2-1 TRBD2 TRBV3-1 TGTGCCAGCAGCCAAGAGGAGGCGGGGGGGCATAACAATGAGCAGTTCTTC CASSQEEAGGHNNEQFF
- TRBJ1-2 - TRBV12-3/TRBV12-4 TGTGCCAGCAGTTTAGTGGACCTGCGGTATGGCTACACCTTC CASSLVDLRYGYTF
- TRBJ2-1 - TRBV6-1 TGTGCCAGCCAAGCGAGCTCCTACAATGAGCAGTTCTTC CASQASSYNEQFF
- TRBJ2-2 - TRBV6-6 TGTGCCAGCAGCCCGATATCCGCCACCGGGGAGCTGTTTTTT CASSPISATGELFF
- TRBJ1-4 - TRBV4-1 TGCGCCAGCAGCCGGGCCCAGAATGAAAAACTGTTTTTT CASSRAQNEKLFF
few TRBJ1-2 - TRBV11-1 TGTGCCAGCAGCTTAGAGTGGCGGCAGAACAAAAACGCTGGGCCTACTAACTATGGCTACACCTTC CASSLEWRQNKNAGPTNYGYTF
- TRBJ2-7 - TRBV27 TGTGCCAGCAGTTGGTTTCGGGGGGCCGGCGAGCAGTACTTC CASSWFRGAGEQYF
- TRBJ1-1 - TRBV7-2 TGTACCAGCAGCTTGCTGGGACGTGAAGCTTTCTTT CTSSLLGREAFF
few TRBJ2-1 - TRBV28 TGTGCCAGCAGCTGGGGGGAAGGGCTGAATGAGCAGTTCTTC CASSWGEGLNEQFF
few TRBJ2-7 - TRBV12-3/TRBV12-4 TGTGCCAGCAGTTTAATAACGGCGGGTTACGAGCAGTACTTC CASSLITAGYEQYF
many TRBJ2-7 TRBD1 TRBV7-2 TGTGCCAGCAGCTTACGGGACAGGGTTGGCGAGCAGTACTTC CASSLRDRVGEQYF
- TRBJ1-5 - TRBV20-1 TGCAGTGCTAGAGATCGTGAGCGGTTCAATCAGCCCCAGCATTTT CSARDRERFNQPQHF
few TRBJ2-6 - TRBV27 TGTGCCAGCCGAGGGGCCGGGTCTTACTCTGGGGCCAACGTCCTGACTTTC CASRGAGSYSGANVLTF
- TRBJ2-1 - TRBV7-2 TGTGCCAGCAGCCGAGGCCTCTGGGGGCGGGAAATTAGGCAGTTCTTC CASSRGLWGREIRQFF
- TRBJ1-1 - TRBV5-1 TGCGCCAGCAGCTTGGAAGGGCGGACTGAAGCTTTCTTT CASSLEGRTEAFF
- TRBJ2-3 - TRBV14 TGTGCCAGCGGGTCCTTCACAGATACGCAGTATTTT CASGSFTDTQYF
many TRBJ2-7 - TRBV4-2 TGTGCCAGCAGCCCCCGGGACGGCTACGAGCAGTACTTC CASSPRDGYEQYF
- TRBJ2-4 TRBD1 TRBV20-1 TGCAGTGCTGGTACATCACAGGGGTGGGACATTCAGTACTTC CSAGTSQGWDIQYF
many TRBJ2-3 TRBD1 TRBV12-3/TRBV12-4 TGTGCCAGCAGCCCGCCGGACAGGGGGCTCGCAGATACGCAGTATTTT CASSPPDRGLADTQYF
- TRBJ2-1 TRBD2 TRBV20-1 TGCAGGGGAGAACTAGCGGGGCAATACGATGAGCAGTTCTTC CRGELAGQYDEQFF
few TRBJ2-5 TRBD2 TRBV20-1 TGCAGTGCTAGAGTGACTAGCGGGAGACCCTCCCAAGAGACCCAGTACTTC CSARVTSGRPSQETQYF
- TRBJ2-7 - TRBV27 TGTGCCAGCAGTTTATGGTACGGGAACAGCTACGAGCAGTACTTC CASSLWYGNSYEQYF
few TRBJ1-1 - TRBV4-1 TGCGCCAGCAGCCAAGAGGAAGGGGACACTGAAGCTTTCTTT CASSQEEGDTEAFF
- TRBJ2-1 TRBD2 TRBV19 TGTGCCAGTAGTATGACAATGTCTAGCGGGAACAATGAGCAGTTCTTC CASSMTMSSGNNEQFF
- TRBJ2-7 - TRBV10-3 TGTGCCATCAGTGAGGGGGGGCCGAGCTCCTACGAGCAGTACTTC CAISEGGPSSYEQYF
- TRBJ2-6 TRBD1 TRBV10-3 TGTGCCATCAGTGTGGACAGGGGGCGGATCTCTGGGGCCAACGTCCTGACTTTC CAISVDRGRISGANVLTF
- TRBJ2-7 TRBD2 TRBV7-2 TGTGCCAGCAGCTTAGAAGCGGGGGACTACGAGCAGTACTTC CASSLEAGDYEQYF
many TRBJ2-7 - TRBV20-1 TGCAGTGTTACAAGACCGGGACGGGAAACCTACGAGCAGTACTTC CSVTRPGRETYEQYF
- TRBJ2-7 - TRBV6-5 TGTGCCAGCAGTCGATCTCCGGGCCTCTACGAGCAGTACTTC CASSRSPGLYEQYF
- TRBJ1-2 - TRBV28 TGTGCCAGCAGTTCAGGGATCGTTTATGGCTACACCTTC CASSSGIVYGYTF
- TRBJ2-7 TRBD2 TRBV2 TGTGCCATCAACCACATAGCGGGAGGTTCCTACGAGCAGTACTTC CAINHIAGGSYEQYF
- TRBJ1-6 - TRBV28 TGTGCCAGCAGTTTAAGGCAGGGGACGGGATCACCCCTCCACTTT CASSLRQGTGSPLHF
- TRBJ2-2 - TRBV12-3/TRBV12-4 TGTGCCAGCAGTTTTCAGGAGGGGATCCCCGGGGAGCTGTTTTTT CASSFQEGIPGELFF
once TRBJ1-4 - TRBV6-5 TGTGCCAGCAGTCGACGACCGGGATTCGAGGGTGAAAAACTGTTTTTT CASSRRPGFEGEKLFF
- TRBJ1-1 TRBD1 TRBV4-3 TGCGCCAGCAGCCAACAACAGGGGGCGGAGGGGATCACTGAAGCTTTCTTT CASSQQQGAEGITEAFF
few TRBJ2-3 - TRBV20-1 TGCAGTGCTGGTATCTCGGGCAGCGAAACAGATACGCAGTATTTT CSAGISGSETDTQYF
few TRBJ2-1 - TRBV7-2 TGTGCCAGCACCTTGTCTCGAGAGCAGTTCTTC CASTLSREQFF
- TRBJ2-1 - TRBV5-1 TGCGCCAGCAGTACAAGGGGCGTAGGCTACAATGAGCAGTTCTTC CASSTRGVGYNEQFF
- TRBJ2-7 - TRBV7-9 TGTGCCAGCAGCTTATTGAGCTCCTTTTTAAGCGACGAGCAGTACTTC CASSLLSSFLSDEQYF